Listed below are T cell receptor beta chains from one sample, sequenced in a study of CD8 T cells in ankylosing spondylitis. One entry per CDR3 protein results from TCRdb running MiXCR on the 5' RACE reads. The sample shows 220,000 or so distinct CDR3 sequences, around 18% of them seen only once. The sample taken for sequencing was blood, either unsorted or a sorted T cell fraction (not recorded which). Receptor source: a male donor with ankylosing spondylitis. Each CDR3 is given with its conserved first and last residue. Each record gives: D gene, clone size, V gene, J gene, CDR3 protein, CDR3 DNA. D genes are given only for firm matches. Only some rows state a clone size, as once, few, many or a class for expanded clones.

-	-	TRBV20-1	TRBJ2-3	CSVRRWEFNTDTQYF	TGCAGTGTAAGGAGGTGGGAGTTTAACACAGATACGCAGTATTTT
-	-	TRBV20-1	TRBJ1-6	CSARGLASNSPLHF	TGCAGTGCTAGGGGACTCGCCAGTAATTCACCCCTCCACTTT
-	many	TRBV20-1	TRBJ2-2	CSAREGMDTGELFF	TGCAGTGCTAGAGAGGGGATGGACACCGGGGAGCTGTTTTTT
-	few	TRBV12-3/TRBV12-4	TRBJ2-5	CASSFLQREETQYF	TGTGCCAGCAGTTTTCTACAGAGAGAAGAGACCCAGTACTTC
-	few	TRBV10-3	TRBJ2-5	CAISATGSPQETQYF	TGTGCCATCAGTGCAACAGGATCGCCCCAAGAGACCCAGTACTTC
-	few	TRBV10-3	TRBJ2-7	CAISSGGYEQYF	TGTGCCATCAGTTCCGGGGGATACGAGCAGTACTTC
-	-	TRBV6-1	TRBJ1-2	CASRTLGKADGYTF	TGTGCCAGCAGGACCCTGGGGAAAGCGGATGGCTACACCTTC
-	-	TRBV12-3/TRBV12-4	TRBJ2-3	CASRSLSGYTDTQYF	TGTGCCAGCAGATCCCTTAGCGGTTACACAGATACGCAGTATTTT
-	-	TRBV9	TRBJ2-7	CASSVTPGDEQYF	TGTGCCAGCAGCGTAACCCCAGGGGACGAGCAGTACTTC
TRBD1	once	TRBV6-1	TRBJ2-5	CASRRQGAQETQYF	TGTGCCAGCAGGCGACAGGGGGCCCAAGAGACCCAGTACTTC
-	-	TRBV28	TRBJ2-5	CASSLRGERETQYF	TGTGCCAGCAGTTTAAGGGGGGAGCGGGAGACCCAGTACTTC